Shown below are 11 T cell receptor beta chains from a single sample sequenced in a study of spatial heterogeneity in lung cancer. Study results and limitations: Tumors with more nonsynonymous mutations had more expanded intratumoral alpha and beta TCRs.

No antigen has been identified for these receptors. TCRdb reanalysed the 5' RACE reads using MiXCR and keeps one entry per CDR3 protein. This table holds 4,900 or so distinct CDR3 sequences, under 10% found once. Time point meaning: sample taken at primary tumor resection. Sequenced material: lung tumor tissue, taken at surgery. These receptors all come from a female donor with early-stage non-small cell lung cancer.

Judged by abundance, this clonotype is medium-sized (0.01 to 0.1%). V is TRBV20-1 and J is TRBJ2-3; D is perhaps TRBD2 (6 bases). CDR1 is DFQATT, CDR2 SNEGSKA, per germline (reference sequence). Trimming took 3 bases from V and 3 from J, leaving 13 bases between them. This CDR3 comprises 14 residues. This CDR3 reads CSASDSGLTDTQYF. The CDR3 DNA sequence: TGCAGTGCTAGCGACAGCGGGTTGACAGATACGCAGTATTTT.

The sample holds many counts of this clonotype. The chain recombines TRBV5-1 with TRBJ2-7, with TRBD1 as a possible D gene (6 bases). In germline, CDR1 is SGHRS, CDR2 YFSETQ. Between the trimmed V and J ends, which lost 3 bases and 2 bases, there was a span of 24 bases. This CDR3 has 18 amino acids. The CDR3 coding sequence is TGCGCCAGCAGCTATACAGGGATCGGGTTGGGGGCCGCCTACGAGCAGTACTTC. Its protein product is CASSYTGIGLGAAYEQYF.

By share of the sample, this clonotype is medium-sized. At one boundary the junction diverges from the germline segment, which might be a read error. The chain joins TRBV18 to TRBJ1-2; the match to TRBD1 covers 7 bases. This CDR3 has 17 residues. Germline assignment: CDR1 KGHSH and CDR2 LQKENI. In DNA form, the CDR3 reads TGTGCCAGCTCACCACGTCTACAGGGGCAAAGGGACTATGCCTACACCTTC. Protein sequence: CASSPRLQGQRDYAYTF.

This clonotype turned up a few times. The chain links TRBV7-9 to TRBJ2-3; 16 positions agree with TRBD2. V lost 4 bases, J lost 0 bases, and 4 bases stayed unmatched. Germline values: CDR1 SEHNR, CDR2 FQNEAQ (reference sequence). The CDR3 length is 18 residues. The CDR3 nucleotides are TGTGCCAGCAGCTCCGGGACTAGCGGGGGGGATAGCACAGATACGCAGTATTTT. Translation gives CASSSGTSGGDSTDTQYF.

In this sample, this clonotype turned up many times. The chain couples TRBV7-9 to TRBJ2-6; D unclear. Germline lookup yields CDR1 SEHNR and CDR2 FQNEAQ (reference sequence). V was clipped by 2 bases and J by 0 bases, with 5 bases between them. CDR3 length: 15 amino acids. Here the CDR3 reads CASSLKTSGANVLTF. The CDR3 nucleotides are TGTGCCAGCAGCTTAAAAACCTCTGGGGCCAACGTCCTGACTTTC.

The V call is TRBV7-8, the J call TRBJ2-6; D gene uncertain. This CDR3 region has 14 residues. The V gene's germline CDR1 is SGHVS and CDR2 FQNEAQ. The V end lost 8 bases, the J end lost 0 bases, and 8 bases lay between the germline ends. The CDR3 region is CASGLASGANVLTF. CDR3 coding DNA: TGTGCCAGCGGGCTCGCCTCTGGGGCCAACGTCCTGACTTTC.

The V and J genes are TRBV12-3 or TRBV12-4 and TRBJ2-3; D uncertain. The V and J ends lost 3 bases and 7 bases respectively, with 8 bases between them. CDR3 length: 12 amino acids. CDR3 nucleotide sequence: TGTGCCAGCAGTTTCGGTGGGAATACGCAGTATTTT. Its protein is CASSFGGNTQYF.

Relative to its sample, this clonotype is medium-sized (0.01 to 0.1%). This chain links TRBV29-1 with TRBJ2-7; 9 bases are a match to TRBD2. The V segment lost 5 bases and the J segment 9 bases; nucleotides outside the gene matches: 17. In germline, CDR1 is SQVTM, CDR2 ANQGSEA. CDR3 length: 15 residues. CDR3 DNA sequence: TGCAGCGTTCCAAAGGCTAGCGGGGCCGTTGGTGGGCAGTACTTC. Translating gives CSVPKASGAVGGQYF.

This clonotype was recorded at least ten times. This chain connects TRBV11-2 to TRBJ2-7; D might be TRBD2 (6 bases). This CDR3 comprises 14 residues. V shed 2 bases and J shed 8 bases, with 16 bases lying between them. CDR1 is SGHAT, CDR2 FQNNGV, per germline. Here the CDR3 reads CASSLSAEGIQQYF. The CDR3 DNA sequence: TGTGCCAGCAGCTTATCAGCGGAGGGTATTCAGCAGTACTTC.

This clonotype was detected ten times or more. The V gene is TRBV11-2, the J gene TRBJ2-7; D call uncertain. The CDR3 contains 11 residues. Germline values: CDR1 SGHAT, CDR2 FQNNGV. Trimming took 5 bases from V and 4 from J, leaving 6 bases between them. CDR3 DNA: TGTGCCAGCAGCCGGAATTACGAGCAGTACTTC. Translating gives CASSRNYEQYF.

This clonotype is categorized as medium-sized. The V call is TRBV7-8, the J call TRBJ1-1; tentative D call: TRBD1 (5 bases). Trimming took off 5 bases at V and 8 bases at J, with 12 bases between the two ends. The CDR3 sequence is 12 residues long. Germline-derived CDR1 and CDR2 are SGHVS and FQNEAQ. CDR3 DNA sequence: TGTGCCAGCAGCGGGGTAGGGACGGAAGCTTTCTTT. It yields the protein CASSGVGTEAFF.